This T cell receptor beta chain appears in the sequencing data of a study of T-cell memory formation after mild COVID-19 (dated by TCRdb to the early 2020s). Study-wide context: Most TCR sequence clusters were specific to one of the two donors. The cohort comprised two young, previously healthy adult volunteers, one female and one male. T-cell clones expanding and contracting after mild COVID-19 in a couple of donors were tracked by longitudinal TCRalpha and TCRbeta repertoire sequencing. Beyond this particular receptor, the publication reports: The second-wave clones that peaked on day 37 were not confirmed to be SARS-CoV-2 specific. The detection of some responding clones in pre-infection memory suggests that pre-existing cross-reactive memory T cells joined the SARS-CoV-2 response. Clones that contracted from day 15 to 85 showed balanced CD4/CD8 phenotypes, whereas a second wave of clones that expanded from day 15 to 37 leaned towards CD4+. The study included only a couple of mild cases, and larger cohorts that include severe cases with pre-infection samples were judged to be necessary. Contracting CD4+ clones turned up mainly in the CM and EM memory subsets, whereas EMRA was where CD8+ clones were enriched.

Trimming takes 1 base from V and 15 bases from J, and the germline ends sit 7 bases apart. In the germline V gene, CDR1 corresponds to SGHDN and CDR2 to FVKESK. Measured from the cysteine to the phenylalanine, the CDR3 is 11 residues long. CDR3 DNA only is kept here, 33 bases in frame from base 1. The reads were generated on an Illumina NovaSeq 6000. TCRalpha and TCRbeta cDNA libraries were constructed by 5'RACE with constant-segment primers, with sample barcodes and unique molecular identifiers being introduced. Trizol reagent was used to extract RNA from every sample. Libraries were amplified in two PCR steps, with a second sample barcode and Illumina TruSeq adapters added in the second step. The libraries were sequenced on an Illumina NovaSeq using 2 x 150 bp paired-end reads. Per the authors' processing: Reads were demultiplexed and collapsed into UMI-guided consensus sequences with migec v1.2.7. Using mixcr v2.1.11, UMI consensuses were aligned to TRA and TRB V and J templates and then assembled into clonotypes. Clonotypes were classified as expanded or contracted when called significant by both edgeR and NoisET, with noise models trained on biological replicates. edgeR calls used a false discovery rate-adjusted p below 0.01 and a log2 fold-change threshold of 1. As an exploratory analysis of dynamics, max-normalized trajectories of the 1000 most abundant clonotypes were examined with PCA combined with hierarchical clustering. Each responding clone was given a CD4 or CD8 phenotype based on the CD4+ and CD8+ repertoires, which had been sequenced separately. The raw public data were reprocessed by TCRdb itself: fastp quality trimming at Q25, MiXCR clonotype calling, in-frame beta chains only. One record per CDR3 amino acid sequence lists the most common genes and DNA. These V and J calls derive from TCRdb rather than the authors' analysis. In all, the sample holds some 210,000 distinct CDR3 sequences, and roughly 27% of those were seen once. Around 10% of the sample rests with the top ten.

This clonotype was seen a handful of times. Its antigen target is currently unknown. No much larger clonotype is one base removed from it; base qualities were not supplied. PBMCs were isolated by Ficoll-Paque density gradient centrifugation. Sequenced: PBMCs or a T cell subset sorted from them (not recorded which). The rearrangement combines TRBV14 with TRBJ1-6, with the D segment identity uncertain. This clonotype was sampled from an adult woman who had mild COVID-19 (a few samples of this study predate the infection). The sample titles of this study are shuffled in the database, so cell type and time point are left out; the donor was told from shared clones. The DNA sequence reads TGTGCCAGCAGCCAAGGTCTTCGCCTCCACTTT. Protein translation: CASSQGLRLHF.